Listed here is a single T cell receptor beta chain. This clone came up a few times. Its antigen has not been determined. No per-base quality is available; no much larger clone lies one base away. The entry originates in a study of OX40 agonist ivuxolimab in advanced cancers. Looking at the study overall: The costimulatory receptor OX40 (CD134) was targeted by ivuxolimab, a fully human IgG2 agonistic monoclonal antibody. Intravenous ivuxolimab was administered to patients every 2 weeks at six dose levels: 0.01, 0.1, 0.3, 1.5, 3 and 10 mg/kg. Of the 52 patients in dose escalation, about 20 had hepatocellular carcinoma, around 15 had melanoma, 9 had renal cell carcinoma and 9 had head and neck cancer. The dose-escalation cohort was about 87% male with a mean age of around 64 years, ranging from about 23 to 85. Patients were allowed to have had prior anti-PD-1, anti-PD-L1 or anti-CTLA-4 therapy, and roughly 40% of the dose-escalation patients had been treated with checkpoint inhibitors. Partial responses occurred in three dose-escalation patients, of whom one had hepatocellular carcinoma and two had cutaneous melanoma. Peripheral TCRbeta sequencing was intended to test whether TCR sequence diversity was altered and clonal T-cell expansion was caused by ivuxolimab. The paper reports the monotherapy dose-escalation portion (N ≈ 50 patients) of the phase I ivuxolimab trial.

To sequence the TCRbeta CDR3 region, genomic DNA was isolated from the sorted cells. The immunoSEQ Assay was used for sequencing of TCRbeta CDR3 regions. TCRdb limited this immuneACCESS table to in-frame rearrangements with V and J called. A share of clones is missing; checked studies link under half to unresolved V genes, and the rest is unexplained. The sample records more than 60,000 clones, about 86% of which are singletons. Clones ranked in the top ten supply approximately 4.8% of the sample. Findings and caveats that apply to the study as a whole: Low levels of normalized T-cell clonal expansion were also seen in some patients who did not respond. After ivuxolimab, more expanded clones were found on average in CD8+ T cells than in CD4+ T cells. In the 0.1-3.0 mg/kg groups, partial responders had among the lowest normalized peripheral clonal expansion, particularly in CD8+ T cells. The antigen specificity of the clonally expanded peripheral T cells was not determined. At doses of 0.1 to 3.0 mg/kg, clonal expansion of both CD4+ and CD8+ blood T cells was observed from baseline to week 6.

Based on the germline V gene, the CDR1 and CDR2 sequences are SGHTA and FQGNSA. For this chain, trimming is 5 bases at the V end and 4 bases at the J end, and the number of junction bases without a gene match is 21. The CDR3 covers 19 residues, taking in both the cysteine and the phenylalanine. Only the CDR3 region is kept as DNA, spanning 57 bases read in frame from base 1. Patients with a history of autoimmune disease or receiving systemic immunosuppression were excluded from the trial. Peripheral blood for TCR sequencing was collected from all dose cohorts at baseline, on cycle 4 day 1, and on cycle 7 day 1. The samples were drawn from a first-in-human, open-label, multicenter phase I dose-escalation trial of ivuxolimab. Adults with locally advanced or metastatic melanoma, renal cell, hepatocellular, or head and neck squamous cell carcinoma were enrolled in the trial. Before TCR sequencing, CD4+ and CD8+ T cells were separately sorted from peripheral blood.

The sequence links TRBV7-2 to TRBJ1-1; 8 middle bases align to TRBD1. The receptor's source is an adult with an advanced solid tumor such as melanoma, head and neck, liver or kidney cancer. The specimen was CD4+ or CD8+ T cells sorted from blood, collected in a trial of the OX40 agonist ivuxolimab. The bases are TGTGCCAGCAGCAAAGACGCGCGACAGGGGAAAGGAGGCCGCACTGAAGCTTTCTTT. Its protein product is CASSKDARQGKGGRTEAFF.